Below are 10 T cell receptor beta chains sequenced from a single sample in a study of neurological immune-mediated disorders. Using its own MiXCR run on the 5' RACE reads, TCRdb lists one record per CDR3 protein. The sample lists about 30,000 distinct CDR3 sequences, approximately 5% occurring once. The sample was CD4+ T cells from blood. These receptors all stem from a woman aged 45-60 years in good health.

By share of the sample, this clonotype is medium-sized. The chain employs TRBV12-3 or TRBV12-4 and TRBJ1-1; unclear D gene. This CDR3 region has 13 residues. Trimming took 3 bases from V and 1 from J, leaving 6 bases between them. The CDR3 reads CASSLTENTEAFF. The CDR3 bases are TGTGCCAGCAGTTTGACGGAGAACACTGAAGCTTTCTTT.

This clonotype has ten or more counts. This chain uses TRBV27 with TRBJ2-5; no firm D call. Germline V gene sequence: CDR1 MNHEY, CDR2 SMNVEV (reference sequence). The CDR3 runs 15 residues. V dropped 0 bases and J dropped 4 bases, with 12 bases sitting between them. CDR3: CASSLSIAARETQYF. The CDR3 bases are TGTGCCAGCAGTTTATCGATAGCTGCCCGAGAGACCCAGTACTTC.

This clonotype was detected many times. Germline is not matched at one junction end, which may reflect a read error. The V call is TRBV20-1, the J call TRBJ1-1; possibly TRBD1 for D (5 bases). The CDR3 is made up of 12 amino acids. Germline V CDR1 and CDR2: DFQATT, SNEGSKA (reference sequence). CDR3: CSARDRPGPPSF. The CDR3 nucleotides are TGCAGTGCTAGAGATCGCCCGGGACCGCCCTCCTTT.

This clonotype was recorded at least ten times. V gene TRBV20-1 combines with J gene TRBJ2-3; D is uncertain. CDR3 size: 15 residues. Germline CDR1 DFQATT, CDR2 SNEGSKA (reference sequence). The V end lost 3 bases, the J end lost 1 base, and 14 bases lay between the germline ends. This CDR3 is CSASNPPPGTDTQYF. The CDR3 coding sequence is TGCAGTGCTAGTAATCCCCCCCCCGGCACAGATACGCAGTATTTT.

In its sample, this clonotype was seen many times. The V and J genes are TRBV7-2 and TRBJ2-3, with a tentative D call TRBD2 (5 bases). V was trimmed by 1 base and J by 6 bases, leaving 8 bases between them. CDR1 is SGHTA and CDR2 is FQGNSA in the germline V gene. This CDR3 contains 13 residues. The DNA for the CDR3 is TGTGCCAGCAGCTTAGGATCGGGGGATACGCAGTATTTT. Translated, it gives CASSLGSGDTQYF.

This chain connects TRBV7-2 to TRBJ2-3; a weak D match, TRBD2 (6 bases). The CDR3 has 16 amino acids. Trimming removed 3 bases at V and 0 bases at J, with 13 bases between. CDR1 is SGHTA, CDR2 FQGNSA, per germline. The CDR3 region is CASSFSSGLSTDTQYF. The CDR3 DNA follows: TGTGCCAGCAGCTTTAGTTCTGGACTAAGCACAGATACGCAGTATTTT.

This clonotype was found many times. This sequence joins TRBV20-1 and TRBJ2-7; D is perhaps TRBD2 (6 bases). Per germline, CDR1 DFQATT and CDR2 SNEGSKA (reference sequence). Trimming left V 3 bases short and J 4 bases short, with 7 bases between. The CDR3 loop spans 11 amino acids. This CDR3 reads CSARGGYEQYF. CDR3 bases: TGCAGTGCTAGGGGAGGATACGAGCAGTACTTC.

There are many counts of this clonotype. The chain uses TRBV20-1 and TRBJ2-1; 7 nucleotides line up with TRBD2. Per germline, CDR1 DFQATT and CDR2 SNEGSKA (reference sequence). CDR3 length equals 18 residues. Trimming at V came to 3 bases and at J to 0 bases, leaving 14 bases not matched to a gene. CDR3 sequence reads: CSASLGASGKSSYNEQFF. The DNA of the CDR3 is TGCAGTGCTAGCCTCGGCGCTAGCGGTAAGAGCTCCTACAATGAGCAGTTCTTC.

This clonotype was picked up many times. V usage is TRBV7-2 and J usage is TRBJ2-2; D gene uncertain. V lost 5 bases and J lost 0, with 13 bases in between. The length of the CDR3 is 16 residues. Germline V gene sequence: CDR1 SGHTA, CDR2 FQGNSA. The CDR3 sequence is CASSPVVVANTGELFF. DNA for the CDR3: TGTGCCAGCAGCCCAGTAGTAGTCGCGAACACCGGGGAGCTGTTTTTT.

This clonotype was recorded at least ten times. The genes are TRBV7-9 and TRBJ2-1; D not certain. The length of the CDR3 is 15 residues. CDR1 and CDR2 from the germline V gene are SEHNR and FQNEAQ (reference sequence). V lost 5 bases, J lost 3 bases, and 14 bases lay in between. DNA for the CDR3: TGTGCCAGCAGCCTTAGCCCCACCGACTACAATGAGCAGTTCTTC. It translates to CASSLSPTDYNEQFF.